This passage covers 3 T cell receptor beta chains from one sample sequenced in a study of cytomegalovirus exposure and HLA in healthy donors. The PCR had 60 Vbeta and 13 Jbeta primers. Repertoires were generated with immunoSEQ multiplex PCR, while TCRdb's copy carries only in-frame clones and drops some. The sample has approximately 72,000 clones; 65% to 70% are singletons. Material: PBMCs. These receptors all come from a man aged 35 to 55 in good health and CMV-seropositive.

The chain employs TRBV7-8 and TRBJ1-1, with D possibly matching TRBD1 (5 bases). With 5 bases removed from V and 0 bases from J, the gap between germline ends came to 10 bases. Germline V gene data show CDR1 as SGHVS and CDR2 as FQNEAQ. The CDR3 is 14 amino acids. This CDR3 is CASSLVGVNTEAFF. The CDR3 DNA reads TGTGCCAGCAGCCTGGTAGGGGTGAACACTGAAGCTTTCTTT.

CDR3: CASSVDTVSQPQHF. The CDR3 nucleotides read TGTGCCAGCAGCGTAGATACAGTTAGTCAGCCCCAGCATTTT. The V gene is TRBV9, the J gene TRBJ1-5, with D unresolved. V was pared by 0 bases and J by 6 bases, with 10 bases between. This CDR3 is built from 14 residues. Germline V CDR1 and CDR2: SGDLS, YYNGEE.

The chain is built from TRBV6-6 and TRBJ1-5, with D perhaps TRBD1 (5 bases). This CDR3 has 16 amino acids. Germline CDR1 reads MNHNY; CDR2 reads SVGAGI (reference sequence). Trimming took off 6 bases at V and 0 bases at J, with 15 bases between the two ends. This CDR3 reads CASSPQDNYSNQPQHF. The CDR3, as DNA: TGTGCCAGCAGCCCGCAGGACAATTATAGCAATCAGCCCCAGCATTTT.